This T cell receptor (beta chain) was documented in a study of a mutant IDH1 vaccine in newly diagnosed glioma. Study-wide context: Earlier treatment was radiotherapy, temozolomide, or both, with most getting both. Study-level points and caveats: Seemingly, pseudoprogression had no relation to changes in the top peripheral T cell clonotypes.

The germline CDR1 and CDR2 sequences are MNHEY and SMNVEV (reference sequence). This CDR3 has 12 residues. This clone has just one count. Its target is not known. Germline is not matched at one junction end, which may reflect a read error. Using immunoSEQ multiplex PCR, the repertoire was profiled, and TCRdb retains in-frame clones only, with some absent. The sample records some 33,000 clones, more than 75% being singletons. The time point denotes: week 23, last vaccination. Topical imiquimod was applied with each vaccine dose, which held 300 ug of mutant IDH1 20-mer peptide. Every donor had a new WHO grade 3 or 4 astrocytoma that was IDH1-mutant, with loss of nuclear ATRX.

The rearrangement links TRBV27 to TRBJ2-7; D gene ambiguous. The receptor's source is a man aged 40-49 years with glioma. The source material was PBMCs, sampled from a glioma patient whose treatment included an IDH1 peptide vaccine. CDR3 in amino acids: CASSLYPSEQYF. Written as DNA, the CDR3 is TGTGCTAGCAGTTTATATCCATCCGAGCAGTACTTC.